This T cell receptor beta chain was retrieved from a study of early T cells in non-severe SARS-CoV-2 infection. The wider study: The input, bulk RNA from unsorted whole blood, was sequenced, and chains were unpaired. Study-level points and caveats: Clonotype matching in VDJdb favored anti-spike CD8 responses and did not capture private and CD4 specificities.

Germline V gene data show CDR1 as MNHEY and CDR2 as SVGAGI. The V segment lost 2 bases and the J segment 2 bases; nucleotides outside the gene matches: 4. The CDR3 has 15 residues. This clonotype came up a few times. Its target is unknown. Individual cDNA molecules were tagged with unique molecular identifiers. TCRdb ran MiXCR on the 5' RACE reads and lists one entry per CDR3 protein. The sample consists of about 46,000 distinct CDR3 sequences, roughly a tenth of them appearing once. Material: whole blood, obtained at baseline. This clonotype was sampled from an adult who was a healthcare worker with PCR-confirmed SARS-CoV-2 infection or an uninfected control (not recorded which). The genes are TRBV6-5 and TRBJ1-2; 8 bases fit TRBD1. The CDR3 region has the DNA TGTGCCAGCAGTTACGAGGGGACAGGCAACTATGGCTACACCTTC. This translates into CASSYEGTGNYGYTF.